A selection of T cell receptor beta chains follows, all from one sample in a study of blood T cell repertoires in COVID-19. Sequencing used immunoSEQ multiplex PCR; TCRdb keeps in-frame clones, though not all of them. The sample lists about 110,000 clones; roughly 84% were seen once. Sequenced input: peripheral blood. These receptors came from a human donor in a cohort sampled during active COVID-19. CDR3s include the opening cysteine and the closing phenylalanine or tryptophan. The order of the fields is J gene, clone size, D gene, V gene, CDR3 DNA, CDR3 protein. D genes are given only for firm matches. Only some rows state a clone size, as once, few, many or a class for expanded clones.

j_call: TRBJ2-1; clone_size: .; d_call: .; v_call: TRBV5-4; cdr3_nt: TGTGCCAGCAGCCTACCCGCGGGAAGCTCCTACAATGAGCAGTTCTTC; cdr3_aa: CASSLPAGSSYNEQFF
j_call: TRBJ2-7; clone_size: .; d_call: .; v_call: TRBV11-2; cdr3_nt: TGTGCCAGCAGCTTAGGGGGGGGCATTAACGAGCAGTACTTC; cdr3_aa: CASSLGGGINEQYF
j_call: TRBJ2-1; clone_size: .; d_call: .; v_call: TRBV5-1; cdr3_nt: TGCGCCAGCAGCTTGGACGGGACTGGGCCCAATGAGCAGTTCTTC; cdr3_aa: CASSLDGTGPNEQFF
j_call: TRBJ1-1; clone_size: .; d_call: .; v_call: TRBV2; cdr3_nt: TGTGCCAGCAGCAACCAGGGGAACACTGAAGCTTTCTTT; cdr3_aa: CASSNQGNTEAFF
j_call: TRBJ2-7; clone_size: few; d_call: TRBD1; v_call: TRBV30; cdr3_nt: TGTGCCTGGAGTGTGGGGACAGGGAGCTCCTACGAGCAGTACTTC; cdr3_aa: CAWSVGTGSSYEQYF
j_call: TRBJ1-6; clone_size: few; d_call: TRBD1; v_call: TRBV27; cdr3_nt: TGTGCCAGCAGTTTAGGACAGGGGTTAGAAAATTCACCCCTCCACTTT; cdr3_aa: CASSLGQGLENSPLHF
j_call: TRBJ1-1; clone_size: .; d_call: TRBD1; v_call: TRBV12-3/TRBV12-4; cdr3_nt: TGTGCCAGCAGAACGACAGGGGACACTGAAGCTTTCTTT; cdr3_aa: CASRTTGDTEAFF
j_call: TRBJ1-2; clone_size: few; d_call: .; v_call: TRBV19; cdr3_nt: TGTGCCAGTAGCTTTGACAGAAAAGCTAACTATGGCTACACCTTC; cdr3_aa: CASSFDRKANYGYTF
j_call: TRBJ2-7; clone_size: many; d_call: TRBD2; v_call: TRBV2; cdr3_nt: TGTGCCAGCGGCGGACTAGCGGGCTACGAGCAGTACTTC; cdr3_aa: CASGGLAGYEQYF
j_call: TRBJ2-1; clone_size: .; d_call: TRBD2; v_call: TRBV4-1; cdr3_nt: TGCGCCAGCAGCAAGACTAGCGGGGGGGTTTACAATGAGCAGTTCTTC; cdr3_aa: CASSKTSGGVYNEQFF
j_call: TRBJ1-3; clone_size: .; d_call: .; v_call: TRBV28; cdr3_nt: TGTGCCAGCAGTGCGCGGGGGGGGTCCTATCCTGGAAACACCATATATTTT; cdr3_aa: CASSARGGSYPGNTIYF